Following are 31 T cell receptor beta chains from one sample sequenced in a study of T cell repertoires in cytomegalovirus infection. TCRdb recomputed calls from the reads with MiXCR, one row per CDR3 protein. The sample has 900,000 to 950,000 distinct CDR3 sequences, about a third seen once. Their antigens remain unidentified. Sequences were derived from cultured CD8+ T cells from PBMCs, sampled from culture after CMV antigen stimulation. Receptor source: a human donor in good health (CMV status not recorded). Some clones in this sample may be carry-over from other donors' samples.

Only a few counts were recorded for this clonotype. The rearrangement links TRBV6-5 to TRBJ2-5; D is unresolved. Trimming cost V 4 bases and J 5 bases, with 8 bases left between them. The CDR3 length is 12 residues. Germline V gene sequence: CDR1 MNHEY, CDR2 SVGAGI. The CDR3 sequence: CASSSPSETQYF. The CDR3 DNA reads TGTGCCAGCAGTTCCCCATCTGAGACCCAGTACTTC.

This clonotype appeared many times. The gene calls are TRBV6-1 and TRBJ1-2; 10 bases map to TRBD1. Germline loops: CDR1 MNHNS, CDR2 SASEGT. Losses at the gene ends were 3 bases for V and 5 bases for J; bases not matched to a gene: 3. CDR3 length equals 14 residues. CDR3 DNA sequence: TGTGCCAGCAGTGAGGGACAGGGGAGATATGGCTACACCTTC. This gives the protein CASSEGQGRYGYTF.

Only a few counts were recorded for this clonotype. The genes are TRBV4-1 and TRBJ2-1; D may be TRBD2 (5 bases). The V end lost 0 bases, the J end lost 0 bases, and 9 bases lay between the germline ends. The germline gives CDR1 MGHRA, CDR2 YSYEKL. The length of the CDR3 is 16 residues. CDR3 loop: CASSQEEASSYNEQFF. In nucleotides, the CDR3 is TGCGCCAGCAGCCAAGAGGAGGCGAGCTCCTACAATGAGCAGTTCTTC.

On this clonotype itself: At one of its ends the junction is not consistent with the germline gene, which may arise from a read error. This sequence joins TRBV24-1 and TRBJ2-1; perhaps TRBD1 as D (7 bases). The CDR3 contains 12 residues. The germline V gene encodes CDR1 KGHDR and CDR2 SFDVKD. The CDR3 protein is CPPGRQGGEQFF. CDR3 in DNA: TGCCCCCCGGGGAGACAGGGAGGAGAGCAGTTCTTC.

The genes are TRBV7-2 and TRBJ1-4, with 7 positions matching TRBD1. V gave up 5 bases and J gave up 6 bases; unmatched junction bases: 9. CDR3 length: 15 residues. Germline V lookup: CDR1 SGHTA, CDR2 FQGNSA. Written as DNA, the CDR3 is TGTGCCAGCAGCGCATCAGGGGGGTGGTATGAAAAACTGTTTTTT. Its translation: CASSASGGWYEKLFF.

This clonotype was seen a handful of times. The chain couples TRBV7-9 to TRBJ2-1, with D unclear. The V end lost 2 bases, the J end lost 0 bases, and 11 bases lay between the germline ends. CDR3 length equals 16 residues. The germline CDR1 and CDR2 sequences are SEHNR and FQNEAQ (reference sequence). Written as DNA, the CDR3 is TGTGCCAGCAGCTTATCCGCGAGGAGCTCCTACAATGAGCAGTTCTTC. Translated: CASSLSARSSYNEQFF.

The V and J genes are TRBV7-9 and TRBJ2-3; 15 nucleotides line up with TRBD2. CDR3 size: 22 residues. The junction had 19 bases not matched to a gene; V was cut back by 4 bases and J by 2 bases. CDR1 is SEHNR, CDR2 FQNEAQ, per germline (reference sequence). CDR3: CASSSTIPGLAGGLLNTDTQYF. CDR3 DNA sequence: TGTGCCAGCAGCTCAACCATACCGGGACTAGCGGGGGGACTCCTTAACACAGATACGCAGTATTTT.

V and J are TRBV5-6 and TRBJ2-7; D may be TRBD1 or TRBD2 (8 bases each). This CDR3 has 14 residues. Germline V CDR1 and CDR2: SGHDT, YYEEEE. V was cut by 3 bases and J by 7 bases, with 17 bases left in between. CDR3 DNA sequence: TGTGCCAGCAGCTGGGCAGGGGGCGGGAGGGAGCAGTACGTC. It codes for CASSWAGGGREQYV.

This clonotype was counted only a few times. J is TRBJ2-5 and V is TRBV7-2; TRBD2 matches 8 bases. This CDR3 has 16 amino acids. Unmatched junction bases numbered 9, after V lost 5 bases and J lost 1 base. Germline V gene lookup returns CDR1 SGHTA and CDR2 FQGNSA. The chain's CDR3 is CASSQAAGALQETQYF. CDR3 coding DNA: TGTGCCAGCAGCCAGGCAGCGGGGGCCCTCCAAGAGACCCAGTACTTC.

The chain has TRBV29-1 and TRBJ2-1; tentative D call: TRBD2 (6 bases). Germline lookup yields CDR1 SQVTM and CDR2 ANQGSEA. Trimming took off 5 bases at V and 3 bases at J, with 14 bases between the two ends. This CDR3 has 14 amino acids. In DNA, the CDR3 is TGCAGCGTTCCGGGGGTGTTCTTCTACAATGAGCAGTTCTTC. Protein sequence: CSVPGVFFYNEQFF.

The table lists this clonotype with a few counts. The chain links TRBV7-9 to TRBJ2-1; D gene unclear. The CDR3 totals 11 residues. Per germline, CDR1 SEHNR and CDR2 FQNEAQ (reference sequence). The ends were cut back, 5 bases at V and 8 bases at J, with 7 bases in the middle. The CDR3 coding sequence is TGTGCCAGCAGCCCCGAGCATGAGCAGTTCTTC. Protein sequence: CASSPEHEQFF.

A few counts support this clonotype. J is TRBJ1-1 and V is TRBV7-6, with a weak D call TRBD1 (6 bases). CDR3 length: 13 residues. V lost 6 bases and J lost 9, with 17 bases in between. The germline V gene has CDR1 SGHVS and CDR2 FNYEAQ. CDR3 loop: CASRPEGGEKAFF. In DNA form, the CDR3 reads TGTGCCAGCAGGCCTGAGGGGGGCGAAAAAGCTTTCTTT.

The chain links TRBV12-3 or TRBV12-4 to TRBJ1-2; D gene ambiguous. The V end lost 6 bases, the J end lost 8 bases, and 16 bases lay between the germline ends. The CDR3 spans 13 residues. CDR3 bases: TGTGCCAGCAGACGAGAGGGCCCCAGAGGCTACACCTTC. Its translation: CASRREGPRGYTF.

The chain joins TRBV7-9 to TRBJ1-2, with a weak D call TRBD1 (6 bases). This CDR3 is 14 amino acids long. V shed 11 bases and J shed 0 bases, with 16 bases lying between them. Germline V lookup: CDR1 SEHNR, CDR2 FQNEAQ (reference sequence). CDR3 nucleotides: TGTGCCTTTGGGGGGGGCCTTACTAACTATGGCTACACCTTC. Translation: CAFGGGLTNYGYTF.

The rearrangement links TRBV4-1 to TRBJ2-1; D ambiguous. Deletions cut 1 base from V and 8 bases from J, with 9 bases between. This CDR3 region has 13 residues. Per germline, CDR1 MGHRA and CDR2 YSYEKL. The CDR3 coding sequence is TGCGCCAGCAGCCAAGGTTTAGACGATGAGCAGTTCTTC. Amino acid sequence: CASSQGLDDEQFF.

This clonotype showed up just a few times. This chain connects TRBV7-9 to TRBJ1-5; maybe TRBD1 (5 bases). Germline CDR1 reads SEHNR; CDR2 reads FQNEAQ (reference sequence). The CDR3 totals 17 residues. Trimming removed 5 bases from V and 0 bases from J, with 17 bases in between. The CDR3 here is CASSPGGEGNSNQPQHF. In DNA, the CDR3 is TGTGCCAGCAGCCCAGGAGGGGAGGGAAATAGCAATCAGCCCCAGCATTTT.

Worth noting for this clonotype: This sequence may be a read error, since a much larger clone differs from it by one base. The chain recombines TRBV7-2 with TRBJ1-2; D unclear. The CDR3 spans 15 residues. The V gene's germline CDR1 is SGHTA and CDR2 FQGNSA. CDR3 amino acids: CASSLVQESIYSYTF. The DNA of the CDR3 is TGTGCCAGCAGCTTAGTGCAGGAAAGTATCTATAGCTACACCTTC.

The chain recombines TRBV9 with TRBJ1-2, with D hard to call. CDR3 size: 13 residues. CDR1 SGDLS and CDR2 YYNGEE come from the germline V gene. The ends were cut back, 4 bases at V and 5 bases at J, with 12 bases in the middle. CDR3 DNA sequence: TGTGCCAGCAGCCCATCGGAGAAATATGGCTACACCTTC. This codes for CASSPSEKYGYTF.

This chain connects TRBV9 to TRBJ2-1; 9 nucleotides line up with TRBD2. CDR1 and CDR2 (germline): SGDLS, YYNGEE. The CDR3 extends over 15 amino acids. V dropped 3 bases and J dropped 3; count of bases not matched to a gene: 4. This CDR3 reads CASSASGAHYNEQFF. CDR3 in DNA: TGTGCCAGCAGCGCTAGCGGGGCGCACTACAATGAGCAGTTCTTC.

There are many counts of this clonotype. The chain is built from TRBV12-3 or TRBV12-4 and TRBJ2-2; unclear D gene. The V and J ends lost 6 bases and 7 bases respectively, with 12 bases between them. This CDR3 comprises 13 residues. For the CDR3, the DNA is TGTGCCAGCAGGCCGCTAGTAGGCGGGGAGCTGTTTTTT. It specifies CASRPLVGGELFF.

This clonotype was counted many times. This sequence joins TRBV7-2 and TRBJ1-1; D is ambiguous. Trimming pared 8 bases from V and 8 bases from J, leaving 3 bases between. The V gene's germline CDR1 is SGHTA and CDR2 FQGNSA. This CDR3 has 8 amino acids. The chain's CDR3 is CASDEAFF. In nucleotides, the CDR3 is TGTGCCAGCGACGAAGCTTTCTTT.

The chain uses TRBV6-2 or TRBV6-3 and TRBJ2-3; TRBD2 aligns across 7 bases. The CDR3 covers 16 residues. The ends lost 5 bases at V and 2 bases at J; junction bases unmatched: 10. CDR1 and CDR2 from the germline V gene are MNHEY and SVGEGT. Here the CDR3 DNA reads TGTGCCAGCAGTCCCCAGAGCGGGGAACACACAGATACGCAGTATTTT. Its translation: CASSPQSGEHTDTQYF.

This clonotype was detected a few times. The chain is built from TRBV12-3 or TRBV12-4 and TRBJ2-3; D unresolved. The CDR3 totals 14 residues. V lost 7 bases, J lost 2 bases, and 13 bases lay in between. This CDR3 is CASTSYRPTDTQYF. CDR3 bases: TGTGCCAGCACCTCTTATAGGCCCACAGATACGCAGTATTTT.

Remarks on this clonotype: Compared with germline, one end of the junction differs, possibly owing to a read error. V is TRBV25-1 and J is TRBJ1-2; weak D call: TRBD1 (6 bases). CDR1 MGHDK and CDR2 SYGVNS come from the germline V gene. The CDR3 has 13 residues. The CDR3: CGSSRDKFYGYTF. The CDR3 nucleotides are TGTGGCAGCAGTCGGGACAAATTCTATGGCTACACCTTC.

The rearrangement joins TRBV6-4 to TRBJ2-1; D unresolved. Trimming stripped 0 bases from V and 3 bases from J, with 12 bases between. The CDR3 is made up of 16 amino acids. Germline V gives CDR1 MRHNA, CDR2 SNTAGT. The CDR3 DNA reads TGTGCCAGCAGTGACTCTACATCCTCGGACTACAATGAGCAGTTCTTC. Protein: CASSDSTSSDYNEQFF.

J is TRBJ2-3 and V is TRBV6-5; no reliable D call. Germline loops: CDR1 MNHEY, CDR2 SVGAGI. The CDR3 runs 17 residues. V was clipped by 0 bases and J by 2 bases, with 15 bases between them. The CDR3 DNA reads as TGTGCCAGCAGTTACTCGATTGCGGCCGCTTACACAGATACGCAGTATTTT. Translated, it gives CASSYSIAAAYTDTQYF.

On this clonotype: This sequence may be a read error, since a much larger clone differs from it by one base. The J gene is TRBJ2-1, the V gene TRBV27; 11 bases align to TRBD2. Per the germline V gene, CDR1 is MNHEY and CDR2 is SMNVEV (reference sequence). Germline trimming cut 6 bases from V and 4 bases from J; bases unmatched to any gene: 5. This CDR3 contains 15 residues. DNA of the CDR3: TGTGCCAGCAGCATACTAGCGGGGGAATACAATGAGCAGTTCTTC. Translation: CASSILAGEYNEQFF.

The chain joins TRBV5-5 to TRBJ2-1, with 8 bases identical to TRBD2. V lost 3 bases, J lost 7 bases, and 9 bases stayed unmatched. CDR3 length: 15 amino acids. The germline V gene has CDR1 SGHKS and CDR2 YYEKEE (reference sequence). The CDR3 DNA follows: TGTGCCAGCAGCTCGGACCGGGGGGGCCGGAATGAGCAGTTCTTC. Protein sequence: CASSSDRGGRNEQFF.

This clonotype has a count of ten or more. This chain connects TRBV7-2 to TRBJ2-7; 9 bases fit TRBD2. CDR3 length: 18 residues. V shed 3 bases, J shed 0 bases, and the junction held 12 bases outside the gene matches. Germline CDR1 reads SGHTA; CDR2 reads FQGNSA. CDR3 loop: CASSLIRDSTSGSYEQYV. The CDR3 nucleotides read TGTGCCAGCAGCTTGATTCGCGATTCGACTAGCGGCTCCTACGAGCAGTACGTC.

V gene TRBV27 combines with J gene TRBJ2-1, with 8 positions matching TRBD1. V trimming: 4 bases; J trimming: 5 bases; junction bases outside the gene matches: 13. The length of the CDR3 is 17 residues. Germline CDR1 MNHEY, CDR2 SMNVEV (reference sequence). The CDR3 is CASSSLPTGGYDNEQFF. The DNA of the CDR3 is TGTGCCAGCAGTTCCCTTCCCACAGGGGGGTATGACAATGAGCAGTTCTTC.

The V call is TRBV5-1, the J call TRBJ2-5; no clear D. V lost 3 bases, J lost 6 bases, and 15 bases lay in between. Germline V lookup: CDR1 SGHRS, CDR2 YFSETQ. CDR3 size: 14 residues. DNA of the CDR3: TGCGCCAGCAGCTCGGACGGAGTCGGAAAGACCCAGTACTTC. It specifies CASSSDGVGKTQYF.